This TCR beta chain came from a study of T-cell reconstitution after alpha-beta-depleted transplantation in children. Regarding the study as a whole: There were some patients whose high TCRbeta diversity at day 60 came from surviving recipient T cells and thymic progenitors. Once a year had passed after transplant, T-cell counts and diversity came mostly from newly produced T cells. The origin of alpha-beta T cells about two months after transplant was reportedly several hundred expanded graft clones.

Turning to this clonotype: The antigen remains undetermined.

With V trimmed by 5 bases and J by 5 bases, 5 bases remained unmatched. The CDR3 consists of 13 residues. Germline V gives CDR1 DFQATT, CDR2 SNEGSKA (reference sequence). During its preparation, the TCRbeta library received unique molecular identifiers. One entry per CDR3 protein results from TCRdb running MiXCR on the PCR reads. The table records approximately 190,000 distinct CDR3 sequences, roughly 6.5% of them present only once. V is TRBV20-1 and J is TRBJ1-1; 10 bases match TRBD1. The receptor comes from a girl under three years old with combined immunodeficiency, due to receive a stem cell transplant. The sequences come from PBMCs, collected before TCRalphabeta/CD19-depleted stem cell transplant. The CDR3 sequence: CSAGDRGRTEAFF. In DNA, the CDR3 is TGCAGTGCTGGGGACAGGGGAAGGACTGAAGCTTTCTTT.